This paragraph covers one TCR beta chain sequence. Study processing details: Scientists estimated how many nucleated cells there were by amplifying reference gene primers. TCRdb's table, derived via immunoSEQ multiplex PCR, lists solely in-frame clones and lacks some. V and J calls and clone size come straight from that table; D and trimming were deduced from the DNA. The profile shows about 220,000 clones, around 81% of them singletons. Between the trimmed V and J ends, which lost 2 bases and 6 bases, there was a span of 7 bases. This CDR3 comprises 12 residues. This sample is part of a study of blood T cell repertoires in COVID-19. Turning to the study itself: COVID-19 samples, acute and convalescent, were from the United States, Italy and Spain. The cDNA or gDNA used as material had been derived from T cells, B-cell-depleted T cells, or PBMCs.

The chain links TRBV5-3 to TRBJ2-3; D may be TRBD1 (5 bases). TRBV5-3 is labeled an ORF, and its function is uncertain. Sequenced input: peripheral blood. The TCR was taken from a woman aged 25-40 years who had recovered from COVID-19. The CDR3 loop reads CARSLDSDTQYF. The CDR3 DNA is TGTGCCAGAAGCTTAGACAGTGATACGCAGTATTTT.